This T cell receptor (beta chain) was documented in a study of blood T cell repertoires in COVID-19 (TCRdb year 2020). Context from the whole study: Samples covering the acute and convalescent phases of COVID-19 were provided by collaborators in the United States, Italy and Spain. Where available, HLA class I and class II types were obtained from metadata supplied by the sample provider rather than from assay-based typing. The prospective study material was composed of cDNA or gDNA derived from T cells, B-cell-depleted T cells, or PBMCs. The repertoires were made available in a free public database intended to serve as a resource for research on the immune response to SARS-CoV-2. A de-identified subject ID, COVID-19 status, age in years and sex were almost always included in the sample metadata. Deeply sampled blood TCRbeta repertoires from subjects exposed to, actively infected with, or recovered from COVID-19 were included in the dataset. The samples were drawn from two sources: the first 160 participants of the ongoing ImmuneRACE study, and 950 to 1,500 subjects contributed by 6 global collaborators. Study-wide findings and limitations: The amount of clinical and demographic metadata varied by source and participant and was provided uncurated.

The sample holds one count of this clone. It lacks a known antigen. Per-base quality was not reported, and no clone a single base away is much larger than it. TCRbeta CDR3 regions were amplified from genomic DNA using the immunoSEQ Assay, a bias-controlled multiplex PCR. In the original analysis: Nucleated cell counts per sample were estimated from amplification of reference gene primers within the assay. To quantify the absolute abundance of each unique TCRbeta CDR3 rearrangement, sequence reads were collapsed and filtered. Productive Simpson clonality was computed per sample as the square root of Simpson's diversity index over productive rearrangements. The table was pulled from immuneACCESS by TCRdb, which kept in-frame rearrangements only. Such tables lose some clones; where checked, under half of the loss comes from unresolved V genes, and the rest has no known cause. D and trimming come from the DNA, and the V and J calls and clone size come from that table. Across this sample there are 300,000 to 450,000 clones, with 88% seen only once. The ten largest make up about 1.1% of the sample.

For CDR1 and CDR2, the germline V gene (reference sequence) lists GTSNPN and SVGIG. V lost 5 bases and J lost 2 bases; the stretch between them is 9 bases long. Inclusive of the bounding cysteine and phenylalanine, the CDR3 is 12 residues long. The entry retains the CDR3 DNA only, 36 bases that are in frame from base 1. Enrolling through a virtual design, the prospective study's participants ranged in age from roughly 18 to 90 years and lived across 20 to 30 United States geographic areas. To assign participants to cohorts, the prospective study relied on clinical history that participants themselves reported in a screening survey and a study questionnaire. Recovered participants in ImmuneRACE Cohort 3 were defined as having two consecutive negative NP/OP PCR tests, clearance from a healthcare professional, or resolution of symptoms. Mobile phlebotomists in the prospective study collected whole blood, serum and a nasopharyngeal or oropharyngeal swab from every participant. Prospective study participants could optionally give additional blood draws and questionnaires over a roughly two-month period. Prospective study blood samples were shipped either frozen or at room temperature before DNA extraction.

The chain employs TRBV30 and TRBJ1-1; the D region possibly corresponds to TRBD1 (6 bases align). Sequencing was carried out using PBMCs or T cells enriched from blood (not recorded which). The sequence derives from a woman under 30 who had recovered from COVID-19. CDR3 sequence: CAWVQGNTEAFF. The DNA sequence follows: TGTGCCTGGGTACAGGGAAACACTGAAGCTTTCTTT.